One sample yielded the 32 T cell receptor beta chains listed below, sequenced in a study of post-analysis software for immune sequencing data. Each TCR beta cDNA library carried unique molecular identifiers. Each CDR3 protein is one row after TCRdb ran MiXCR on the PCR reads. This sample yields about half a million distinct CDR3 sequences, of which approximately 45% are seen a single time; 9.5% to 13% belongs to the top ten. Study-wide points: Five or six TRBV segments, TRBV5-6, TRBV5-1 and TRBV20-1 among them, were found more frequent in patients than controls.

These receptors' antigens are unknown. Source material: blood. All receptors derive from a girl aged 10-17 years with multiple sclerosis.

There are a few counts of this clonotype. V usage is TRBV20-1 and J usage is TRBJ2-5; 7 nucleotides line up with TRBD2. This CDR3 is built from 16 residues. V gave up 1 base and J gave up 1 base; unmatched junction bases: 9. In germline, CDR1 is DFQATT, CDR2 SNEGSKA (reference sequence). CDR3 sequence: CSARVWSGATQETQYF. The CDR3, as DNA: TGCAGTGCTAGAGTATGGAGCGGGGCAACCCAAGAGACCCAGTACTTC.

V and J are TRBV4-2 and TRBJ2-7; 7 bases agree with TRBD2. This CDR3 comprises 13 residues. From germline, CDR1 is LGHNA and CDR2 YNFKEQ. V shed 6 bases and J 5 bases; nucleotides not matched to a gene: 7. The CDR3 spells CASSDGGEHEQYF. DNA of the CDR3: TGTGCCAGCAGTGATGGGGGGGAGCACGAGCAGTACTTC.

The genes are TRBV4-2 and TRBJ2-2; no definite D call. Germline V gene lookup returns CDR1 LGHNA and CDR2 YNFKEQ. The V end was cut by 0 bases, the J end by 0 bases, with 5 bases between. The length of the CDR3 is 15 residues. Here the CDR3 reads CASSQEVSNTGELFF. For the CDR3, the DNA is TGTGCCAGCAGCCAAGAAGTATCGAACACCGGGGAGCTGTTTTTT.

The chain couples TRBV20-1 to TRBJ2-5; the match to TRBD1 covers 11 bases. Trimming removed 4 bases from V and 1 base from J; junction bases left unmatched: 2. This CDR3 region has 14 residues. CDR1 and CDR2 from the germline V gene are DFQATT and SNEGSKA (reference sequence). The CDR3 DNA reads as TGCAGTGCTACGGACAGGGGGCCCCAAGAGACCCAGTACTTC. Translating it yields CSATDRGPQETQYF.

The V call is TRBV12-3 or TRBV12-4, the J call TRBJ2-5; weak D call: TRBD2 (6 bases). The better agreement between TRBJ2-7 and the DNA end casts doubt on the J call. The CDR3 is 14 residues long. CDR3 nucleotides: TGTGCCAGCAGTTTTTCGGAGGGCCCCTACGAGCAGTACTTC. Its protein is CASSFSEGPYEQYF.

The gene calls are TRBV15 and TRBJ1-1; 8 bases are shared with TRBD1. V gave up 3 bases and J gave up 4 bases; unmatched junction bases: 1. The CDR3 is 13 amino acids. From germline, CDR1 is LNHNV and CDR2 YYDKDF (reference sequence). The CDR3 bases are TGTGCCACCAGCAGCGACAGGGGCACTGAAGCTTTCTTT. Translation: CATSSDRGTEAFF. Drawing the rest from reference TRBV15 and TRBJ1-1, the complete variable domain is DAMVIQNPRYQVTQFGKPVTLSCSQTLNHNVMYWYQQKSSQAPKLLFHYYDKDFNNEADTPDNFQSRRPNTSFCFLDIRSPGLGDTAMYLCATSSDRGTEAFFGQGTRLTVV.

This clonotype was recorded a few times. This rearrangement joins TRBV20-1 to TRBJ2-7; 7 bases are a match to TRBD2. CDR3 length: 11 amino acids. V lost 6 bases, J lost 3 bases, and 2 bases stayed unmatched. CDR1 and CDR2 (germline): DFQATT, SNEGSKA (reference sequence). The CDR3 nucleotides read TGCAGTGCAGGGAGGGACTACGAGCAGTACTTC. Translation: CSAGRDYEQYF.

The chain uses TRBV29-1 and TRBJ2-3; D is uncertain. Trimming shortened V by 6 bases and J by 0 bases, and 10 bases separated the two germline ends. CDR1 is SQVTM and CDR2 is ANQGSEA in the germline V gene. The CDR3 loop spans 13 amino acids. The CDR3 spells CSVSRTSTDTQYF. The DNA of the CDR3 is TGCAGCGTGTCTCGAACTAGCACAGATACGCAGTATTTT.

The chain uses TRBV4-3 and TRBJ2-3; the match to TRBD2 covers 8 bases. The germline CDR1 and CDR2 sequences are LGHNA and YSLEER. V was pared by 0 bases and J by 3 bases, with 5 bases of the junction left unmatched. CDR3 length: 16 amino acids. CDR3 DNA sequence: TGCGCCAGCAGCCAAGAGGTTAGCGGGAAAACAGATACGCAGTATTTT. It specifies CASSQEVSGKTDTQYF.

The rearrangement uses TRBV5-6 and TRBJ1-2; D unresolved. The length of the CDR3 is 16 residues. Germline CDR1 and CDR2: SGHDT and YYEEEE. Between the trimmed V and J ends, which lost 1 base and 2 bases, there was a span of 15 bases. The CDR3 reads CASSLMREGSNYGYTF. Here the CDR3 DNA reads TGTGCCAGCAGCTTGATGCGTGAAGGTTCCAACTATGGCTACACCTTC.

This chain uses TRBV7-8 with TRBJ2-5; 7 nucleotides match TRBD2. The J call could be wrong; TRBJ2-7 is a better fit for the DNA end. Germline-derived CDR1 and CDR2 are SGHVS and FQNEAQ. The CDR3 runs to 16 residues. The CDR3 DNA sequence: TGTGCCAGCAGTGCCCCCCGGGGGGATAATTCGATCGAGCAGTACTTC. This translates into CASSAPRGDNSIEQYF.

Concerning this clonotype: As the CDR3 is not closed by the conserved phenylalanine or tryptophan, this likely results from a read error. The J gene is TRBJ2-5, the V gene TRBV3-1, with 7 bases lining up with TRBD2. V was clipped by 0 bases and J by 4 bases; unmatched bases: 8. Germline V gene data show CDR1 as LGHDT and CDR2 as YNNKEL (reference sequence). The CDR3 is 16 amino acids. The CDR3 bases are TGTGCCAGCAGCCAAGATCTGGAGGGAGGGAGAGAGACCCAGTACTGC. Translation: CASSQDLEGGRETQYC.

This chain connects TRBV7-2 to TRBJ1-4; maybe TRBD1 (6 bases). V was trimmed by 0 bases and J by 7 bases, leaving 12 bases between them. CDR3 length equals 15 residues. Per germline, CDR1 SGHTA and CDR2 FQGNSA. CDR3 nucleotide sequence: TGTGCCAGCAGCTTAGCCCAGGGGATTTTTGAAAAACTGTTTTTT. As protein: CASSLAQGIFEKLFF. Full variable domain (missing parts from reference TRBV7-2 and TRBJ1-4): GAGVSQSPSNKVTEKGKDVELRCDPISGHTALYWYRQSLGQGLEFLIYFQGNSAPDKSGLPSDRFSAERTGGSVSTLTIQRTQQEDSAVYLCASSLAQGIFEKLFFGSGTQLSVL.

The chain joins TRBV20-1 to TRBJ2-7, with TRBD2 identical over 10 bases. The CDR3 length is 14 residues. Germline V gene lookup returns CDR1 DFQATT and CDR2 SNEGSKA (reference sequence). The J segment lost 4 bases and the V segment lost 6 bases, leaving 9 bases of the junction unmatched. The CDR3 is CSARYERGGYEQYF. The CDR3 DNA reads as TGCAGTGCAAGATACGAGCGGGGGGGGTACGAGCAGTACTTC.

V and J are TRBV7-9 and TRBJ2-7, with D perhaps TRBD1 (7 bases). Trimming cost V 0 bases and J 2 bases, with 17 bases left between them. Germline V lookup: CDR1 SEHNR, CDR2 FQNEAQ (reference sequence). The CDR3 is 17 amino acids. Here the CDR3 DNA reads TGTGCCAGCAGCTTAGCGACGGGGGCAGGGGGGACCTACGAGCAGTACTTC. Translated: CASSLATGAGGTYEQYF.

This chain connects TRBV5-1 to TRBJ1-1, with D perhaps matching TRBD1 (6 bases). Germline V gene data show CDR1 as SGHRS and CDR2 as YFSETQ. This CDR3 spans 12 amino acids. The V gene lost 3 bases and the J gene lost 11 bases, with 14 bases spanning the gap. The CDR3 nucleotides are TGCGCCAGCAGCTCGGACAGCCCCGGGGCTTTCTTT. Translation: CASSSDSPGAFF.

The rearrangement uses TRBV7-8 and TRBJ2-7; D not resolved. The CDR3 has 16 amino acids. Per germline, CDR1 SGHVS and CDR2 FQNEAQ. The germline V and J ends were trimmed by 5 bases and 2 bases, with 19 bases remaining between them. The CDR3 region has the DNA TGTGCCAGCAGCATAAACCACAACGAGTACCCCTACGAGCAGTACTTC. It encodes CASSINHNEYPYEQYF.

The chain has TRBV12-3 or TRBV12-4 and TRBJ2-5, with a tentative D call TRBD1 (5 bases). The CDR3 length is 12 residues. Trimming cost V 5 bases and J 11 bases, with 15 bases left between them. CDR3 loop: CASSPQVPLQYF. The CDR3 nucleotides read TGTGCCAGCAGTCCACAGGTACCTCTTCAGTACTTC.

The chain joins TRBV27 to TRBJ2-2; D gene unclear. CDR1 and CDR2 (germline): MNHEY, SMNVEV (reference sequence). The CDR3 consists of 12 residues. Trimming removed 5 bases at V and 3 bases at J, with 4 bases between. The CDR3 DNA reads TGTGCCAGCAGTCCGGACACCGGGGAGCTGTTTTTT. It yields the protein CASSPDTGELFF.

The CDR3 coding sequence is TGCAGTGCCACGAGCGGGAGTACAGCAGATACGCAGTATTTT. Protein product: CSATSGSTADTQYF. The J gene is TRBJ2-3, the V gene TRBV20-1; 8 bases agree with TRBD2. V lost 6 bases, J lost 4 bases, and 9 bases stayed unmatched. Germline V gives CDR1 DFQATT, CDR2 SNEGSKA (reference sequence). This CDR3 has 14 residues.

The rearrangement uses TRBV6-1 and TRBJ1-2; unclear D gene. CDR1 is MNHNS, CDR2 SASEGT, per germline. This CDR3 is built from 14 residues. V was clipped by 3 bases and J by 4 bases, with 12 bases between them. In DNA, the CDR3 is TGTGCCAGCAGTGAGCCAACAGCTCTCTATGGCTACACCTTC. Residues: CASSEPTALYGYTF.

This clonotype was seen once. The chain is built from TRBV4-3 and TRBJ1-4; D uncertain. The CDR3 is 16 residues long. V was pared by 4 bases and J by 8 bases, with 20 bases between. Germline V gene sequence: CDR1 LGHNA, CDR2 YSLEER. The chain's CDR3 is CASSRRRTVTTEKLFF. CDR3 DNA: TGCGCCAGCAGCCGCCGAAGGACCGTAACTACAGAAAAACTGTTTTTT.

This clonotype was observed once. This chain uses TRBV10-3 with TRBJ2-5; possibly TRBD1 for D (5 bases). The CDR3 loop spans 14 amino acids. Trimming took off 0 bases at V and 1 base at J, with 6 bases between the two ends. Germline V gene sequence: CDR1 ENHRY, CDR2 SYGVKD. This chain's CDR3 is CAISESGVQETQYF. In DNA form, the CDR3 reads TGTGCCATCAGTGAGTCAGGGGTCCAAGAGACCCAGTACTTC.

V gene TRBV20-1 combines with J gene TRBJ1-1; D is unresolved. V was cut by 6 bases and J by 6 bases, with 11 bases left in between. The germline CDR1 and CDR2 sequences are DFQATT and SNEGSKA (reference sequence). The CDR3 is 11 residues long. The CDR3 DNA reads TGCAGTGCCAATCAGCTCGCTGAAGCTTTCTTT. Its protein product is CSANQLAEAFF.

V is TRBV4-1 and J is TRBJ2-1; 10 bases line up with TRBD2. The CDR3 runs to 16 residues. After removal of 0 bases from V and 10 bases from J, the junction contained 9 bases not matched to a gene. Germline V gene lookup returns CDR1 MGHRA and CDR2 YSYEKL. CDR3 DNA sequence: TGCGCCAGCAGCCAAGATTCGACAAGCGGGAGGGCCGAGCAGTTCTTC. Protein sequence: CASSQDSTSGRAEQFF.

This chain uses TRBV6-5 with TRBJ2-5, with 13 bases that match TRBD2. The length of the CDR3 is 16 residues. Trimming at V came to 0 bases and at J to 3 bases, leaving 1 base not matched to a gene. Germline V gene lookup returns CDR1 MNHEY and CDR2 SVGAGI. For the CDR3, the DNA is TGTGCCAGCAGTTACTCCGGGACTAGCGGGGAAGAGACCCAGTACTTC. Its translation is CASSYSGTSGEETQYF.

The chain uses TRBV7-2 and TRBJ2-7, with D tentatively TRBD1 (5 bases). CDR1 is SGHTA, CDR2 FQGNSA, per germline. Trimming cost V 1 base and J 3 bases, with 10 bases left between them. The CDR3 runs 14 residues. The CDR3: CASSLGFRGYEQYF. DNA of the CDR3: TGTGCCAGCAGCTTAGGTTTTAGGGGCTACGAGCAGTACTTC.

The V gene is TRBV7-9, the J gene TRBJ1-2; 9 nucleotides match TRBD1. Germline V gives CDR1 SEHNR, CDR2 FQNEAQ (reference sequence). The CDR3 length is 17 residues. The J segment lost 7 bases and the V segment lost 2 bases, leaving 14 bases of the junction unmatched. CDR3 sequence reads: CASSLSRIRQGGLGYTF. The CDR3 region has the DNA TGTGCCAGCAGCTTATCTAGAATTCGACAGGGGGGTCTTGGCTACACCTTC.

This clonotype showed up many times. The chain has TRBV4-3 and TRBJ2-7; the D is unclear. From germline, CDR1 is LGHNA and CDR2 YSLEER. V was clipped by 3 bases and J by 3 bases, with 12 bases between them. This CDR3 has 14 residues. CDR3 loop: CASSQVSYHYEQYF. The CDR3 coding sequence is TGCGCCAGCAGCCAGGTCAGTTACCACTACGAGCAGTACTTC.

V and J are TRBV5-1 and TRBJ2-5, with D possibly matching TRBD2 (5 bases). The CDR3 totals 15 residues. V shed 2 bases and J shed 2 bases, with 13 bases lying between them. CDR1 and CDR2 (germline): SGHRS, YFSETQ. As DNA, the CDR3 is TGCGCCAGCAGCTTAGAGGATGGGAGTCAAGAGACCCAGTACTTC. Translation gives CASSLEDGSQETQYF.

The chain couples TRBV6-1 to TRBJ2-7, with 7 bases matching TRBD2. The CDR3 length is 15 residues. The V gene end was trimmed by 1 base and the J gene end by 4 bases; junction bases not matched to a gene: 7. CDR1 is MNHNS and CDR2 is SASEGT in the germline V gene. The CDR3 DNA is TGTGCCAGCAGTGAAGAGGGCGGGAGAGTTTACGAGCAGTACTTC. Its protein is CASSEEGGRVYEQYF.

This clonotype was counted between two and nine times. The V call is TRBV7-2, the J call TRBJ1-2, with D unclear. Trimming pared 5 bases from V and 0 bases from J, leaving 10 bases between. Germline V CDR1 and CDR2: SGHTA, FQGNSA. The CDR3 has 14 residues. The CDR3 protein is CASSLNRANYGYTF. The DNA of the CDR3 is TGTGCCAGCAGCCTTAACAGAGCTAACTATGGCTACACCTTC.